This TCR beta chain was sequenced for a study of cytomegalovirus exposure and HLA in healthy donors. The V gene's germline CDR1 is LNHDA and CDR2 SQIVND (reference sequence). The V gene end was trimmed by 6 bases and the J gene end by 6 bases; junction bases not matched to a gene: 5. The CDR3 totals 12 residues. The primer mix had 60 Vbeta and 13 Jbeta primers. Assay: immunoSEQ multiplex PCR; the TCRdb copy retains only in-frame clones and omits some. This table holds about 97,000 clones, 60% to 75% found once. Sequencing was done on a sample of PBMCs. The clonotype originates from a woman in her thirties or forties in good health and CMV-seronegative. The V and J genes are TRBV19 and TRBJ2-7, with 7 bases identical to TRBD1. CDR3 amino acids: CASRTGTAEQYF. The DNA for the CDR3 is TGTGCCAGTAGGACCGGGACAGCCGAGCAGTACTTC.